A selection of T cell receptor beta chains follows, all from one sample in a study of early T cells in non-severe SARS-CoV-2 infection. From the 5' RACE reads, TCRdb called clonotypes with MiXCR, one entry per CDR3 protein. The repertoire holds more than 50,000 distinct CDR3 sequences, roughly an eighth seen once, with approximately 2.5% in the top ten. Sequenced material: whole blood, taken at baseline. The receptors originated from an adult who was a healthcare worker with PCR-confirmed SARS-CoV-2 infection or an uninfected control (not recorded which). Each CDR3 is given with its conserved first and last residue. The order of the fields is clone size, D gene, J gene, V gene, CDR3 DNA, CDR3 protein. The D gene is left open where the match is weak. Clone sizes are given selectively: once, few, many, or a class where the clone is expanded.

many . TRBJ2-7 TRBV5-1 TGCGCCAGCACTTATTTAGGTCCGAGCTCCTACGAGCAGTACTTC CASTYLGPSSYEQYF
many . TRBJ1-2 TRBV11-2 TGTGCCAGCAGCGAAGGGGAGACCTATGGCTACACCTTC CASSEGETYGYTF
few . TRBJ2-1 TRBV19 TGTGCCAGTCGAAGGGTTGAACTTTACGAGGATGAGCAGTTCTTC CASRRVELYEDEQFF
. . TRBJ2-7 TRBV9 TGTGCCAGCAGCTCAGCCTATGACAGCGTCACCTACGAGCAGTACTTC CASSSAYDSVTYEQYF
. TRBD2 TRBJ2-1 TRBV19 TGTGCCAGTACACCCCGGGAGGGGCGCCGCAATGAGCAGTTCTTC CASTPREGRRNEQFF
few . TRBJ1-2 TRBV19 TGTGCCAGTAGTATTACCGGGGGACCTAACTATGGCTACACCTTC CASSITGGPNYGYTF
few TRBD1 TRBJ2-3 TRBV19 TGTGCCAGTACCTTAGGACAGGGTTTATCAGATACGCAGTATTTT CASTLGQGLSDTQYF
many . TRBJ1-1 TRBV6-1 TGTGCCAGCAGTGAACAGACGGGGACTATTGCTGAAGCTTTCTTT CASSEQTGTIAEAFF
few . TRBJ2-1 TRBV5-6 TGTGCCAGCAGCTTACGACTAGACTCCTACAATGAGCAGTTCTTC CASSLRLDSYNEQFF
few TRBD2 TRBJ2-1 TRBV7-2 TGTGCCAGCAGCTTAGTAGGACTAGCGGTAAATGAGCAGTTCTTC CASSLVGLAVNEQFF
. . TRBJ2-3 TRBV6-1 TGTGCCAGCAGTGAAGCAGGACACTACACAGATACGCAGTATTTT CASSEAGHYTDTQYF
few . TRBJ2-5 TRBV5-1 TGCGCCAGCAGCTTGGCCGGGCAGGGAAGTACCCAGTACTTC CASSLAGQGSTQYF
few . TRBJ2-5 TRBV28 TGTGCCAGCAGTCCCCCAGGGGCAGTTAAAGAGACCCAGTACTTC CASSPPGAVKETQYF
many TRBD1 TRBJ1-1 TRBV7-6 TGTGCCAGCAGCCCACGGGACAGCGTTAATGCTGAAGCTTTCTTT CASSPRDSVNAEAFF
. . TRBJ1-4 TRBV9 TGTGCCAGCAGCATCAGACCGGGCGGCTTCGAAAAACTGTTTTTT CASSIRPGGFEKLFF
few . TRBJ2-5 TRBV28 TGTGCCAGCAGTCAGACAGTCGGACAGAAACCCCAGCAAGAGACCCAGTACTTC CASSQTVGQKPQQETQYF
few . TRBJ1-5 TRBV19 TGTGCCAGTAACTCAGGGGACCAGCCCCAGCATTTT CASNSGDQPQHF
few . TRBJ2-7 TRBV7-6 TGTGCCAGCAGCCGGGGGGCTAGCAGCTACGAGCAGTACTTC CASSRGASSYEQYF
. . TRBJ2-1 TRBV19 TGTGCCAGTAGTACCCACCAGCTCATCTCCTACAATGAGCAGTTCTTC CASSTHQLISYNEQFF
many TRBD1 TRBJ1-1 TRBV20-1 TGCAGTGCTAGTAGGGGGCTGGGCACTGAAGCTTTCTTT CSASRGLGTEAFF
. TRBD1 TRBJ2-3 TRBV3-1 TGTGCCAGCAGCCCGGGACAGGGGACGACAGATACGCAGTATTTT CASSPGQGTTDTQYF
medium-sized . TRBJ2-2 TRBV11-3 TGTGCCAGCAGCGGGGACGTGAACACCGGGGAGCTGTTTTTT CASSGDVNTGELFF
few TRBD2 TRBJ2-2 TRBV3-1 TGTGCCAGCAGCCGCCTAGCTAGCGGGACCGGGGAGCTGTTTTTT CASSRLASGTGELFF
. . TRBJ1-5 TRBV28 TGTGCCAGCAAGGTTAGCAGGTATAGCAATCAGCCCCAGCATTTT CASKVSRYSNQPQHF
many . TRBJ1-1 TRBV14 TGTGCCAGCAGCCAAAATCGCGGCATTGAAGCTTTCTTT CASSQNRGIEAFF
few . TRBJ2-5 TRBV7-2 TGTGCCAGCAGCTTAGCAGGTCAGGGGGAGACCCAGTACTTC CASSLAGQGETQYF
many . TRBJ2-2 TRBV6-6 TGTGCCAGCAGTTACTTTCAGGTCACCGGGGAGCTGTTTTTT CASSYFQVTGELFF
. TRBD2 TRBJ2-3 TRBV27 TGTGCCAGCAGTTTCTTAGCGGGACGGGAGGCAGATACGCAGTATTTT CASSFLAGREADTQYF
. TRBD2 TRBJ2-1 TRBV5-1 TGCGCCAGCAGCCTAGGGACTAGCGGGAGGTCCCACAATGAGCAGTTCTTC CASSLGTSGRSHNEQFF
. TRBD2 TRBJ2-1 TRBV6-2/TRBV6-3 TGTGCCAGCAACGGGGACGGACTAGCGGGACTAGTATACAATGAGCAGTTCTTC CASNGDGLAGLVYNEQFF
many TRBD2 TRBJ2-1 TRBV11-2 TGTGCCAGCAGGACCGGGACTAGCACGAGTGAGCAGTTCTTC CASRTGTSTSEQFF
few . TRBJ2-2 TRBV5-1 TGCGCCAGCAGTCTGTACGACACCGGGGAGCTGTTTTTT CASSLYDTGELFF